This record looks at one T cell receptor (beta chain) sequence and its context. Its specificity is unknown. Deletions cut 0 bases from V and 7 bases from J, with 14 bases between. The CDR3 has 15 residues. Germline V lookup: CDR1 SGHKS, CDR2 YYEKEE (reference sequence). This sample is part of a study of T-cell memory formation after mild COVID-19. The TCR alpha and TCR beta cDNA libraries, bearing sample barcodes and UMIs, were generated by 5'RACE using constant-segment primers. In TCRdb, the 5' RACE reads were re-called with MiXCR into one record per CDR3 protein. The data contain approximately 300,000 distinct CDR3 sequences, roughly a fifth of them seen just once; the ten biggest clones take up under 25%. Study conclusions and caveats: Researchers could not confirm that second-wave clones peaking on day 37 targeted SARS-CoV-2. Some clones that responded turned up in pre-infection memory, which suggests that cross-reactive memory joined in. Researchers report contracting CD4+ clones mostly in CM and EM, with CD8+ clones in EMRA.

This clonotype was obtained from a young man who had mild COVID-19 (a few samples of this study predate the infection). Cell type and time point are not known. Material for sequencing was PBMCs or a T cell subset sorted from them (not recorded which). The chain links TRBV5-5 to TRBJ2-1, with unresolved D. In DNA form, the CDR3 reads TGTGCCAGCAGCTTGGCCAAGGCTCTTTATAATGAGCAGTTCTTC. It translates to CASSLAKALYNEQFF. Full variable domain (remainder filled in from reference TRBV5-5 and TRBJ2-1): DAGVTQSPTHLIKTRGQQVTLRCSPISGHKSVSWYQQVLGQGPQFIFQYYEKEERGRGNFPDRFSARQFPNYSSELNVNALLLGDSALYLCASSLAKALYNEQFFGPGTRLTVL.